A selection of T cell receptor beta chains follows, all from one sample in a study of blood T cell repertoires in COVID-19. Sequencing was performed with immunoSEQ multiplex PCR; in TCRdb, only in-frame clones are kept and a portion is missing. Among roughly 500,000 clones listed, roughly 90% were seen once. Input material: PBMCs or T cells enriched from blood (not recorded which). These receptors were taken from a woman in her forties who had recovered from COVID-19. The CDR3 runs from the conserved cysteine through the conserved F or W. Each record gives: J gene, V gene, clone size, D gene, CDR3 DNA, CDR3 protein. A D gene is named only where the DNA matches it firmly. Clone sizes are given selectively: once, few, many, or a class where the clone is expanded.

j_gene: TRBJ2-3
v_gene: TRBV30
abundance: .
d_gene: TRBD2
CDR3nt: TGTGCCTGGGGAATTGGACTAGCGGGCACAGATACGCAGTATTTT
CDR3aa: CAWGIGLAGTDTQYF

j_gene: TRBJ1-6
v_gene: TRBV27
abundance: .
d_gene: TRBD1
CDR3nt: TGTGCCAGCAGTCCGGGACAGGGGAGGGTGCTCTCCTATAATTCACCCCTCCACTTT
CDR3aa: CASSPGQGRVLSYNSPLHF

j_gene: TRBJ1-1
v_gene: TRBV7-6
abundance: .
d_gene: .
CDR3nt: TGTGCCAGCAGCTCGGGGACCCAGGGGTCATCTCTACTCATGAACACTGAAGCTTTCTTT
CDR3aa: CASSSGTQGSSLLMNTEAFF

j_gene: TRBJ2-1
v_gene: TRBV27
abundance: .
d_gene: TRBD2
CDR3nt: TGTGCCAGCCTAACTAGCGGGAGGGGAAATGAGCAGTTCTTC
CDR3aa: CASLTSGRGNEQFF

j_gene: TRBJ1-6
v_gene: TRBV2
abundance: .
d_gene: TRBD1
CDR3nt: TGTGCCAGCACCGGGGGACAGCCTTTTTCACCCCTCCACTTT
CDR3aa: CASTGGQPFSPLHF

j_gene: TRBJ2-5
v_gene: TRBV7-2
abundance: .
d_gene: TRBD2
CDR3nt: TGTGCCAGCAGCCCACTAGCGGGAGGGCCGGAGACCCAGTACTTC
CDR3aa: CASSPLAGGPETQYF

j_gene: TRBJ1-2
v_gene: TRBV29-1
abundance: .
d_gene: .
CDR3nt: TGCAGCGTCCAAGAGGAAGCTAACTATGGCTACACCTTC
CDR3aa: CSVQEEANYGYTF

j_gene: TRBJ1-1
v_gene: TRBV21-1
abundance: .
d_gene: .
CDR3nt: TGTGCCAGCAGCACGCGCGAAGCTTTCTTT
CDR3aa: CASSTREAFF

j_gene: TRBJ2-1
v_gene: TRBV11-3
abundance: .
d_gene: TRBD2
CDR3nt: TGTGCCAGCAGCTGGACTAGCGGGGCCTACAATGAGCAGTTCTTC
CDR3aa: CASSWTSGAYNEQFF

j_gene: TRBJ1-4
v_gene: TRBV6-5
abundance: .
d_gene: .
CDR3nt: TGTGCCAGCAGGGACAGTGGGGAAAAACTGTTTTTT
CDR3aa: CASRDSGEKLFF

j_gene: TRBJ2-7
v_gene: TRBV7-2
abundance: .
d_gene: .
CDR3nt: TGTGCCAGCAGCTTAGTTGGGGGCCCGATCTTCTACGAGCAGTACTTC
CDR3aa: CASSLVGGPIFYEQYF

j_gene: TRBJ2-2
v_gene: TRBV15
abundance: .
d_gene: .
CDR3nt: TGTGCCACCAGCAGAGGCCGACAGGAGAACACCGGGGAGCTGTTTTTT
CDR3aa: CATSRGRQENTGELFF

j_gene: TRBJ1-5
v_gene: TRBV6-6
abundance: .
d_gene: .
CDR3nt: TGTGCCAGCACCCTGACACATAGCAATCAGCCCCAGCATTTT
CDR3aa: CASTLTHSNQPQHF

j_gene: TRBJ2-2
v_gene: TRBV19
abundance: .
d_gene: .
CDR3nt: TGTGCCAGTAGTTCCATCAGGGGCAGTGGGGACACCGGGGAGCTGTTTTTT
CDR3aa: CASSSIRGSGDTGELFF

j_gene: TRBJ2-7
v_gene: TRBV27
abundance: .
d_gene: .
CDR3nt: TGTGCCAGCAGACCCGGGACACCTTTCTACGAGCAGTACTTC
CDR3aa: CASRPGTPFYEQYF

j_gene: TRBJ1-1
v_gene: TRBV6-5
abundance: few
d_gene: .
CDR3nt: TGTGCCTGTTCCGGTGACACTGAAGCTTTCTTT
CDR3aa: CACSGDTEAFF

j_gene: TRBJ1-1
v_gene: TRBV19
abundance: .
d_gene: TRBD1
CDR3nt: TGTGCCAGTAGTATAGCCTCATACCGGGACAGGTTTGAAGCTTTCTTT
CDR3aa: CASSIASYRDRFEAFF

j_gene: TRBJ2-7
v_gene: TRBV7-2
abundance: .
d_gene: TRBD1
CDR3nt: TGTGCCAGCAGCCCTAGACAGGGCTCCTACGAGCAGTACTTC
CDR3aa: CASSPRQGSYEQYF

j_gene: TRBJ2-7
v_gene: TRBV4-1
abundance: .
d_gene: TRBD1
CDR3nt: TGCGCCAGCAGCCAAGATAGGAACAGGGGGCTCTACGAGCAGTACTTC
CDR3aa: CASSQDRNRGLYEQYF

j_gene: TRBJ2-3
v_gene: TRBV7-8
abundance: .
d_gene: .
CDR3nt: TGTGCCAGCAGTTTAGTTGGTACAGCAGATACGCAGTATTTT
CDR3aa: CASSLVGTADTQYF

j_gene: TRBJ1-6
v_gene: TRBV30
abundance: .
d_gene: TRBD1
CDR3nt: TGTGCCTGGAGGTACAGGGGGACGAACACCTATAATTCACCCCTCCACTTT
CDR3aa: CAWRYRGTNTYNSPLHF

j_gene: TRBJ2-7
v_gene: TRBV5-1
abundance: .
d_gene: TRBD1
CDR3nt: TGCGCCAGCAAACAGGGGGCCTACGAGCAGTACTTC
CDR3aa: CASKQGAYEQYF

j_gene: TRBJ2-7
v_gene: TRBV11-3
abundance: .
d_gene: TRBD1
CDR3nt: TGTGCCAGCAGCTTCGGGTCCGGGACAGGGGGCGCGTACGAGCAGTACTTC
CDR3aa: CASSFGSGTGGAYEQYF

j_gene: TRBJ1-1
v_gene: TRBV5-1
abundance: .
d_gene: TRBD1
CDR3nt: TGCGCCAGCAGCTCGGGACAGGGGACCACTGAAGCTTTCTTT
CDR3aa: CASSSGQGTTEAFF

j_gene: TRBJ1-2
v_gene: TRBV27
abundance: few
d_gene: TRBD1
CDR3nt: TGTGCCAGCGCCCAGGGACAGCTCTATGGCTACACCTTC
CDR3aa: CASAQGQLYGYTF

j_gene: TRBJ2-5
v_gene: TRBV6-5
abundance: .
d_gene: TRBD1
CDR3nt: TGTGCCAGCAGTTACGACAGGGAACAAGAGACCCAGTACTTC
CDR3aa: CASSYDREQETQYF

j_gene: TRBJ2-7
v_gene: TRBV29-1
abundance: .
d_gene: .
CDR3nt: TGCAGCGTATCAAGGACAGACTATACCGAGCAGTACTTC
CDR3aa: CSVSRTDYTEQYF

j_gene: TRBJ1-1
v_gene: TRBV25-1
abundance: .
d_gene: .
CDR3nt: TGTGCCAGCAGTTCCCGGACACTGAACACTGAAGCTTTCTTT
CDR3aa: CASSSRTLNTEAFF

j_gene: TRBJ1-2
v_gene: TRBV19
abundance: .
d_gene: .
CDR3nt: TGTGCCAGTAGACCTTCCCGGGACATTTATGGCTACACCTTC
CDR3aa: CASRPSRDIYGYTF

j_gene: TRBJ2-1
v_gene: TRBV4-3
abundance: .
d_gene: .
CDR3nt: TGCGCCAGCAGCCAAGAGGCTAGCAGGAACCTTTATTACAATGAGCAGTTCTTC
CDR3aa: CASSQEASRNLYYNEQFF

j_gene: TRBJ2-3
v_gene: TRBV6-1
abundance: .
d_gene: .
CDR3nt: TGTGCCAGCAGTGCCCTGCGGGACGGTCTGGCAGATACGCAGTATTTT
CDR3aa: CASSALRDGLADTQYF

j_gene: TRBJ1-2
v_gene: TRBV7-9
abundance: .
d_gene: .
CDR3nt: TGTGCCAGCAGCCCTGTGCGGGTCTTTCTTGGCTACACCTTC
CDR3aa: CASSPVRVFLGYTF

j_gene: TRBJ1-4
v_gene: TRBV7-9
abundance: .
d_gene: .
CDR3nt: TGTGCCAGCAGCCCAGGGCAAACTAATGAAAAACTGTTTTTT
CDR3aa: CASSPGQTNEKLFF

j_gene: TRBJ2-7
v_gene: TRBV24-1
abundance: .
d_gene: .
CDR3nt: TGTGCCACCAGTGATCTGTCTAGGAACGAGCAGTACTTC
CDR3aa: CATSDLSRNEQYF

j_gene: TRBJ2-7
v_gene: TRBV2
abundance: few
d_gene: .
CDR3nt: TGTGCCAGCAGTGGAACTAGCTCATCCTACGAGCAGTACTTC
CDR3aa: CASSGTSSSYEQYF

j_gene: TRBJ2-2
v_gene: TRBV5-1
abundance: .
d_gene: TRBD2
CDR3nt: TGCGCCAGCAGCTTGGTCGCCCAGCGGGGTAACACCGGGGAGCTGTTTTTT
CDR3aa: CASSLVAQRGNTGELFF

j_gene: TRBJ2-3
v_gene: TRBV4-1
abundance: .
d_gene: TRBD2
CDR3nt: TGCGCCAGCAGCGCCGGGACTAGCGGGGATACAGATACGCAGTATTTT
CDR3aa: CASSAGTSGDTDTQYF

j_gene: TRBJ2-7
v_gene: TRBV6-2/TRBV6-3
abundance: .
d_gene: .
CDR3nt: TGTGCCAGCAGTTACGTCCCTGCGGGGTTACTCTACGAGCAGTACTTC
CDR3aa: CASSYVPAGLLYEQYF

j_gene: TRBJ1-1
v_gene: TRBV12-3/TRBV12-4
abundance: .
d_gene: .
CDR3nt: TGTGCCAGCACCCAATTTGACACTGAAGCTTTCTTT
CDR3aa: CASTQFDTEAFF